The 32 T cell receptor beta chains in this list originate from one sample, sequenced in a study of cytomegalovirus exposure and HLA in healthy donors (dated by TCRdb to about 2017). Preparation of the library involved the immunoSEQ multiplex PCR assay. A mixture of 60 forward primers for TCR Vbeta segments and 13 reverse primers for TCR Jbeta segments was used in the multiplex PCR. Not all clones reach the TCRdb copy of this immuneACCESS table, which keeps in-frame sequences only. Checked studies attribute under half of the gap to unresolved V genes and leave the rest unexplained. Present in this sample are over 130,000 clones, over 75% of which were seen just once. The ten largest clones represent over 1% of the sample. Sequenced material: PBMCs. The receptors were sampled from a female donor in good health and CMV-seronegative.

The chain joins TRBV9 to TRBJ1-4; no reliable D call. Germline V CDR1 and CDR2: SGDLS, YYNGEE. This CDR3 comprises 16 residues. V lost 4 bases and J 0 bases, leaving 13 bases between the germline ends. The CDR3 spells CASSPRGWPTNEKLFF. Here the CDR3 DNA reads TGTGCCAGCAGCCCAAGAGGATGGCCAACTAATGAAAAACTGTTTTTT.

CDR3 nucleotides: TGTGCCAGCAGTTCCATTCAGACAGGGGGCACTGAAGCTTTCTTT. Translation gives CASSSIQTGGTEAFF. The chain links TRBV28 to TRBJ1-1, with 9 bases identical to TRBD1. Germline V gives CDR1 MDHEN, CDR2 SYDVKM. The CDR3 loop spans 15 amino acids. V gave up 4 bases and J gave up 4 bases; unmatched junction bases: 7.

The chain combines TRBV19 with TRBJ2-2; 9 nucleotides agree with TRBD2. After removal of 1 base from V and 5 bases from J, the junction contained 8 bases not matched to a gene. Germline V gives CDR1 LNHDA, CDR2 SQIVND (reference sequence). This CDR3 has 17 residues. The CDR3 reads CASSIAALAGLTGELFF. In DNA, the CDR3 is TGTGCCAGTAGTATAGCCGCACTAGCGGGTCTTACCGGGGAGCTGTTTTTT.

The chain uses TRBV7-9 and TRBJ2-1; D gene unclear. The CDR3 length is 11 residues. The V end lost 5 bases, the J end lost 7 bases, and 6 bases lay between the germline ends. The V gene's germline CDR1 is SEHNR and CDR2 FQNEAQ (reference sequence). Here the CDR3 DNA reads TGTGCCAGCAGCCCGGGTAATGAGCAGTTCTTC. Translation gives CASSPGNEQFF.

The V and J genes are TRBV5-6 and TRBJ2-3; 8 bases fit TRBD1. The CDR3 consists of 14 residues. The germline V gene has CDR1 SGHDT and CDR2 YYEEEE. Trimming removed 5 bases from V and 6 bases from J; junction bases left unmatched: 8. CDR3 nucleotides: TGTGCCAGCAGTCCTACAGGGGGGTGGGATACGCAGTATTTT. The encoded protein is CASSPTGGWDTQYF.

The CDR3 DNA follows: TGTGCCAGCAGTTACCGGGGGGGAGGCTACGAGCAGTACTTC. Amino acid sequence: CASSYRGGGYEQYF. This sequence joins TRBV6-5 and TRBJ2-7; 8 bases fit TRBD2. The CDR3 is 14 residues long. Germline loops: CDR1 MNHEY, CDR2 SVGAGI. V trimming: 2 bases; J trimming: 3 bases; junction bases outside the gene matches: 3.

CDR3 coding DNA: TGTGCCAGCAGCTCCCAACCGGGACAGGGAATATATGAGCAGTTCTTC. Its translation: CASSSQPGQGIYEQFF. The chain has TRBV7-8 and TRBJ2-1, with TRBD1 matching over 9 bases. This CDR3 region has 16 residues. Per the germline V gene, CDR1 is SGHVS and CDR2 is FQNEAQ. V was pared by 4 bases and J by 8 bases, with 12 bases of the junction left unmatched. Looking up the rest from reference TRBV7-8 and TRBJ2-1 gives the full variable domain: GAGVSQSPRYKVAKRGQDVALRCDPISGHVSLFWYQQALGQGPEFLTYFQNEAQLDKSGLPSDRFFAERPEGSVSTLKIQRTQQEDSAVYLCASSSQPGQGIYEQFFGPGTRLTVL.

The CDR3 coding sequence is TGTGCCAGCAGCGTAGCTAGCGGGGTAGCGGGAGACGAGCAGTACTTC. It specifies CASSVASGVAGDEQYF. The chain links TRBV9 to TRBJ2-7, with 9 bases matching TRBD2. Per the germline V gene, CDR1 is SGDLS and CDR2 is YYNGEE. Losses at the gene ends were 0 bases for V and 5 bases for J; bases not matched to a gene: 9. The CDR3 is made up of 16 amino acids.

This chain joins TRBV5-6 and TRBJ2-1; 12 bases fit TRBD2. Trimming at V came to 0 bases and at J to 8 bases, leaving 12 bases not matched to a gene. The V gene's germline CDR1 is SGHDT and CDR2 YYEEEE. The CDR3 runs to 18 residues. CDR3 nucleotides: TGTGCCAGCAGCTTGGGGGCTAGCGGGAGGGCCGGGGTTGATGAGCAGTTCTTC. Translation: CASSLGASGRAGVDEQFF.

This chain connects TRBV6-5 to TRBJ1-2; D is perhaps TRBD1 (6 bases). Germline loops: CDR1 MNHEY, CDR2 SVGAGI. Trimming stripped 6 bases from V and 4 bases from J, with 12 bases between. The CDR3 extends over 13 amino acids. For the CDR3, the DNA is TGTGCCAGCAGGCGGGGGCTCGGCTATGGCTACACCTTC. Translation: CASRRGLGYGYTF.

Worth noting for this clone: One end of the junction does not line up with germline, which may come from a read error. The CDR3 DNA follows: TGTGCCTGGAGTAACCGGGACAGGGGGCCCTTTGCTCAGTTT. This gives the protein CAWSNRDRGPFAQF. V and J are TRBV30 and TRBJ1-3; 12 bases line up with TRBD1. Germline CDR1 and CDR2: GTSNPN and SVGIG (reference sequence). The CDR3 extends over 14 amino acids.

The chain employs TRBV4-1 and TRBJ2-1; 9 bases fit TRBD2. V was pared by 3 bases and J by 5 bases, with 8 bases of the junction left unmatched. CDR1 is MGHRA, CDR2 YSYEKL, per germline. This CDR3 is 16 amino acids long. Here the CDR3 DNA reads TGCGCCAGCAGCCAGGTCGCGGGAGGGCCCCACAATGAGCAGTTCTTC. Its protein is CASSQVAGGPHNEQFF.

The chain recombines TRBV6-1 with TRBJ2-5; TRBD2 matches 9 bases. Losses at the gene ends were 6 bases for V and 3 bases for J; bases not matched to a gene: 5. Germline V gene data show CDR1 as MNHNS and CDR2 as SASEGT. CDR3 length: 14 amino acids. The CDR3: CASSHLAGEETQYF. The CDR3 DNA is TGTGCCAGCAGCCACTTAGCGGGAGAAGAGACCCAGTACTTC.

This chain connects TRBV19 to TRBJ1-1, with 10 positions matching TRBD1. In germline, CDR1 is LNHDA, CDR2 SQIVND (reference sequence). Trimming took 10 bases from V and 5 from J; bases not matched to a gene: 7. There are 13 residues in the CDR3. The CDR3 here is CATQGQGGTEAFF. CDR3 coding DNA: TGTGCCACCCAAGGACAGGGGGGAACTGAAGCTTTCTTT.

V is TRBV5-1 and J is TRBJ2-7, with TRBD1 matching 8 bases. The germline CDR1 and CDR2 sequences are SGHRS and YFSETQ. The ends lost 3 bases at V and 2 bases at J; junction bases unmatched: 7. The CDR3 has 15 amino acids. This CDR3 is CASSSSGGQTYEQYF. The CDR3 DNA sequence: TGCGCCAGCAGCTCGTCAGGGGGCCAAACCTACGAGCAGTACTTC.

J is TRBJ1-4 and V is TRBV6-1; the match to TRBD1 covers 8 bases. Germline CDR1 reads MNHNS; CDR2 reads SASEGT. The trim removed 7 bases at V and 3 bases at J, leaving 4 bases unmatched. This CDR3 has 14 residues. The CDR3 spells CASIMTGANEKLFF. The CDR3 coding sequence is TGTGCCAGCATTATGACAGGGGCTAATGAAAAACTGTTTTTT.

The chain uses TRBV6-1 and TRBJ2-1; D might be TRBD1 (5 bases). Germline V CDR1 and CDR2: MNHNS, SASEGT. Trimming left V 3 bases short and J 1 base short, with 10 bases between. This CDR3 is 15 amino acids long. CDR3 in amino acids: CASSDQGPSYNEQFF. CDR3 coding DNA: TGTGCCAGCAGTGACCAGGGCCCGTCCTACAATGAGCAGTTCTTC.

The chain joins TRBV6-1 to TRBJ1-5; TRBD1 aligns across 8 bases. The germline V gene has CDR1 MNHNS and CDR2 SASEGT. J was trimmed by 3 bases and V by 5 bases; bases with no gene match: 3. The CDR3 is made up of 14 amino acids. CDR3: CASSPTGVNQPQHF. The CDR3 region has the DNA TGTGCCAGCAGTCCGACAGGGGTCAATCAGCCCCAGCATTTT.

V usage is TRBV5-1 and J usage is TRBJ1-2; 10 bases line up with TRBD1. The ends lost 0 bases at V and 0 bases at J; junction bases unmatched: 5. Germline CDR1 and CDR2: SGHRS and YFSETQ. This CDR3 comprises 17 residues. CDR3 DNA: TGCGCCAGCAGCTTGGGACAGGGGGCGACCTCTAACTATGGCTACACCTTC. It yields the protein CASSLGQGATSNYGYTF.

This clone has only a few counts. V is TRBV28 and J is TRBJ2-2, with 11 bases lining up with TRBD1. The CDR3 is 16 residues long. The V segment lost 5 bases and the J segment 8 bases; nucleotides outside the gene matches: 10. Looked up from germline, CDR1 is MDHEN and CDR2 is SYDVKM. CDR3 region: CASSTGTGGWVGELFF. The DNA of the CDR3 is TGTGCCAGCAGTACCGGGACAGGGGGATGGGTAGGGGAGCTGTTTTTT.

This rearrangement joins TRBV5-1 to TRBJ1-1; 12 bases map to TRBD1. V dropped 3 bases and J dropped 8; count of bases not matched to a gene: 5. From germline, CDR1 is SGHRS and CDR2 YFSETQ. The CDR3 is 14 residues long. CDR3 coding DNA: TGCGCCAGCAGCTCGGGACAGGGGGCGGAGGAAGCTTTCTTT. Protein: CASSSGQGAEEAFF.

The genes are TRBV11-2 and TRBJ2-1; 9 bases map to TRBD2. V trimming: 4 bases; J trimming: 9 bases; junction bases outside the gene matches: 19. The CDR3 is made up of 18 amino acids. Germline V CDR1 and CDR2: SGHAT, FQNNGV. CDR3 sequence (DNA): TGTGCCAGCAGCTCCCTCGCAACTACTAGCGGGTATTCGGGTGAGCAGTTCTTC. Residues: CASSSLATTSGYSGEQFF.

CDR3 nucleotides: TGTGCCAGCAGCCTGAGGGGGACTGAAGCTTTCTTT. As protein: CASSLRGTEAFF. The V call is TRBV28, the J call TRBJ1-1, with D tentatively TRBD1 (6 bases). Germline V lookup: CDR1 MDHEN, CDR2 SYDVKM. V was shortened by 6 bases and J by 5 bases, with 10 bases between the two germline ends. This CDR3 region has 12 residues.

This clone has a single count. The J gene is TRBJ2-3, the V gene TRBV18, with 7 bases fitting TRBD1. This CDR3 has 16 residues. Per germline, CDR1 KGHSH and CDR2 LQKENI. Trimming removed 3 bases from V and 4 bases from J; junction bases left unmatched: 10. Here the CDR3 reads CASSPSTGNQADTQYF. The CDR3 nucleotides are TGTGCCAGCTCACCGTCGACAGGGAATCAGGCAGATACGCAGTATTTT.

The chain links TRBV7-6 to TRBJ2-5; maybe TRBD2 (5 bases). Germline assignment: CDR1 SGHVS and CDR2 FNYEAQ. Trimming left V 1 base short and J 11 bases short, with 14 bases between. The CDR3 has 13 residues. CDR3 amino acids: CASSLGSSGEQYF. CDR3 DNA sequence: TGTGCCAGCAGCTTAGGGTCCAGTGGGGAGCAGTACTTC. Full variable domain (outside the CDR3, taken from reference TRBV7-6 and TRBJ2-5): GAGVSQSPRYKVTKRGQDVALRCDPISGHVSLYWYRQALGQGPEFLTYFNYEAQQDKSGLPNDRFSAERPEGSISTLTIQRTEQRDSAMYRCASSLGSSGEQYFGPGTRLLVL.

The chain has TRBV6-1 and TRBJ1-1; D uncertain. Germline CDR1 and CDR2: MNHNS and SASEGT. CDR3 length: 15 residues. The V end lost 6 bases, the J end lost 0 bases, and 14 bases lay between the germline ends. This chain's CDR3 is CASRVTPFMNTEAFF. For the CDR3, the DNA is TGTGCCAGCAGGGTGACACCTTTCATGAACACTGAAGCTTTCTTT.

The rearrangement joins TRBV14 to TRBJ1-5, with TRBD1 matching 9 bases. J lost 9 bases, V lost 0 bases, and 9 bases had no gene match. CDR3 length: 16 amino acids. The germline gives CDR1 SGHDN, CDR2 FVKESK. This chain's CDR3 is CASSQEVLDRGPPQHF. The CDR3 DNA sequence: TGTGCCAGCAGCCAAGAGGTCCTGGACAGGGGCCCGCCCCAGCATTTT.

This clone was observed a few times. This chain links TRBV9 with TRBJ1-5; 9 bases are a match to TRBD1. CDR3 length equals 15 residues. CDR1 and CDR2 from the germline V gene are SGDLS and YYNGEE. V was pared by 0 bases and J by 7 bases, with 5 bases of the junction left unmatched. The CDR3 DNA reads as TGTGCCAGCAGCGTAGAAGGGACAGGGACACAGCCCCAGCATTTT. It encodes CASSVEGTGTQPQHF.

The V call is TRBV12-1, the J call TRBJ2-3; no DNA check was done on the table's D call, TRBD2. TRBV12-1 represents a pseudogene. The CDR3 loop spans 19 amino acids. This CDR3 reads CASSNPRAGGQPSTDTQYF. The CDR3 DNA sequence: TGTGCCAGCAGCAACCCTAGGGCGGGAGGCCAACCCAGCACAGATACGCAGTATTTT.

The genes are TRBV4-2 and TRBJ2-3, with 16 bases fitting TRBD2. CDR1 and CDR2 from the germline V gene are LGHNA and YNFKEQ. The CDR3 contains 17 residues. V shed 4 bases and J 4 bases; nucleotides not matched to a gene: 5. Written as DNA, the CDR3 is TGTGCCAGCAGCCCCGGGACTAGCGGGAGGGCCCCAGATACGCAGTATTTT. It encodes CASSPGTSGRAPDTQYF.

CDR3 sequence: CASSLAGGASGQTQYF. The CDR3 DNA reads TGTGCCAGCAGCTTGGCCGGAGGGGCTTCGGGCCAGACCCAGTACTTC. The chain has TRBV5-4 and TRBJ2-5, with D perhaps matching TRBD2 (6 bases). This CDR3 is built from 16 residues. The germline CDR1 and CDR2 sequences are SGHNT and YYREEE (reference sequence). Deletions cut 0 bases from V and 6 bases from J, with 18 bases between.

This chain links TRBV6-1 with TRBJ2-7; 10 nucleotides match TRBD1. The CDR3 contains 16 residues. Germline CDR1 is MNHNS and CDR2 is SASEGT. V shed 4 bases and J 3 bases; nucleotides not matched to a gene: 9. The CDR3 nucleotides are TGTGCCAGCAGTGCTCGCAGACGGGACAGGGGCTACGAGCAGTACTTC. It encodes CASSARRRDRGYEQYF.